This entry lists 23 T cell receptor beta chains sequenced from one sample in a study of human T cells and chemical hapten exposure. TCRdb re-called the RACE reads with MiXCR, one entry per CDR3 protein. Among about 85,000 distinct CDR3 sequences, 7.5% to 9.5% were seen once, and the ten largest hold just over 2.5%. Time point meaning: pre-sensitization, week 0. The treatment: therapeutic diphenylcyclopropenone sensitization with weekly scalp DPC. The specimen comprised whole blood, sampled in connection with sensitization to the hapten diphenylcyclopropenone (DPC). Source of these receptors: a middle-aged man with alopecia areata. Some clones in this sample may be carry-over from other donors' samples.

Only a few counts were recorded for this clonotype. The chain uses TRBV7-9 and TRBJ2-3; D not certain. V was trimmed by 7 bases and J by 6 bases, leaving 5 bases between them. Germline V gene sequence: CDR1 SEHNR, CDR2 FQNEAQ (reference sequence). This CDR3 is 10 amino acids long. CDR3 amino acids: CASIRDTQYF. The CDR3, as DNA: TGTGCCAGCATCCGGGATACGCAGTATTTT.

This clonotype was counted only a few times. The chain couples TRBV7-2 to TRBJ2-3, with TRBD1 identical over 10 bases. This CDR3 comprises 15 residues. Germline-derived CDR1 and CDR2 are SGHTA and FQGNSA. Unmatched junction bases numbered 6, after V lost 5 bases and J lost 4 bases. DNA for the CDR3: TGTGCCAGCAGCCTAATGACAGGGGGCGCAGATACGCAGTATTTT. This translates into CASSLMTGGADTQYF. The full variable domain, completed using reference TRBV7-2 and TRBJ2-3, is GAGVSQSPSNKVTEKGKDVELRCDPISGHTALYWYRQSLGQGLEFLIYFQGNSAPDKSGLPSDRFSAERTGGSVSTLTIQRTQQEDSAVYLCASSLMTGGADTQYFGPGTRLTVL.

V usage is TRBV6-5 and J usage is TRBJ2-7, with 8 bases matching TRBD2. The CDR3 consists of 17 residues. Germline V gene sequence: CDR1 MNHEY, CDR2 SVGAGI. Trimming took 0 bases from V and 0 from J; bases not matched to a gene: 7. The CDR3 DNA sequence: TGTGCCAGCAGTTACTCTGGGCTAGCGGGCCGCTCCTACGAGCAGTACTTC. Translation gives CASSYSGLAGRSYEQYF.

This clonotype was recorded many times. The J gene is TRBJ2-3, the V gene TRBV7-9, with D possibly matching TRBD2 (5 bases). The CDR3 covers 14 residues. Trimming removed 5 bases at V and 1 base at J, with 10 bases between. CDR1 is SEHNR, CDR2 FQNEAQ, per germline (reference sequence). Here the CDR3 reads CASSDNSGTDTQYF. For the CDR3, the DNA is TGTGCCAGCAGCGACAATAGCGGCACAGATACGCAGTATTTT.

The chain employs TRBV15 and TRBJ2-7; D not certain. The CDR3 runs 14 residues. Germline CDR1 is LNHNV and CDR2 is YYDKDF (reference sequence). V dropped 0 bases and J dropped 3 bases, with 9 bases sitting between them. The DNA for the CDR3 is TGTGCCACCAGCAGAGATAGGGCCAGCTACGAGCAGTACGTC. This encodes CATSRDRASYEQYV.

This clonotype occurred many times. The chain has TRBV10-3 and TRBJ2-3; D is unclear. The CDR3 runs to 13 residues. Trimming cost V 0 bases and J 4 bases, with 5 bases left between them. Germline V gives CDR1 ENHRY, CDR2 SYGVKD. The CDR3 nucleotides read TGTGCCATCAGTGAGTCAGTTGCAGATACGCAGTATTTT. This encodes CAISESVADTQYF.

In its sample, this clonotype was seen a few times. The rearrangement links TRBV20-1 to TRBJ2-3; a possible D gene is TRBD2 (6 bases). Trimming cost V 4 bases and J 3 bases, with 14 bases left between them. Per germline, CDR1 DFQATT and CDR2 SNEGSKA (reference sequence). The CDR3 length is 14 residues. CDR3 sequence (DNA): TGCAGTGCTACGAAGGGACTGGTAACAGATACGCAGTATTTT. It specifies CSATKGLVTDTQYF.

To note about this clonotype: A much larger clone lies a single base off, so this may be a read error. V and J are TRBV6-2 or TRBV6-3 and TRBJ2-3, with 11 bases that match TRBD2. This CDR3 comprises 16 residues. Germline V CDR1 and CDR2: MNHEY, SVGEGT. For the CDR3, the DNA is TGTGCCAGCAGCTCCCTTACTAGCGGGAGCATAGATACGCAGTATTTT. As protein: CASSSLTSGSIDTQYF.

The rearrangement uses TRBV29-1 and TRBJ2-5; D remains ambiguous. The germline CDR1 and CDR2 sequences are SQVTM and ANQGSEA. This CDR3 has 12 amino acids. V was clipped by 7 bases and J by 3 bases, with 12 bases between them. CDR3 nucleotide sequence: TGCAGCGGTAAGAAGAGAGAAGAGACCCAGTACTTC. It translates to CSGKKREETQYF.

This clonotype was counted ten times or more. The CDR3 region is CASSVRGISDEQFF. As DNA, the CDR3 is TGTGCCAGTAGTGTGAGGGGTATCAGCGATGAGCAGTTCTTC. The J gene is TRBJ2-1, the V gene TRBV19; D possibly uses TRBD1 or TRBD2 (5 bases each). Germline-derived CDR1 and CDR2 are LNHDA and SQIVND (reference sequence). The germline V and J ends were trimmed by 5 bases and 8 bases, with 16 bases remaining between them. The CDR3 is 14 residues long.

There are a few counts of this clonotype. The CDR3 DNA follows: TGTGCCAGCATCCAGAACACTGAAGCTTTCTTT. Its translation is CASIQNTEAFF. The chain recombines TRBV12-3 or TRBV12-4 with TRBJ1-1; D uncertain. This CDR3 spans 11 amino acids. V dropped 7 bases and J dropped 1 base, with 4 bases sitting between them.

The CDR3 region is CASYKDHTDTQYF. In DNA, the CDR3 is TGTGCCAGCTATAAAGACCACACAGATACGCAGTATTTT. The chain is built from TRBV6-1 and TRBJ2-3; D is unclear. Per germline, CDR1 MNHNS and CDR2 SASEGT. This CDR3 comprises 13 residues. Trimming took 8 bases from V and 2 from J, leaving 11 bases between them.

This clonotype was seen at least ten times. The rearrangement uses TRBV3-1 and TRBJ2-3; D perhaps matches TRBD2 (6 bases). Trimming stripped 2 bases from V and 2 bases from J, with 14 bases between. This CDR3 comprises 16 residues. Per germline, CDR1 LGHDT and CDR2 YNNKEL (reference sequence). The CDR3 region is CASSQSARDLTDTQYF. In DNA, the CDR3 is TGTGCCAGCAGCCAATCTGCGCGGGATCTCACAGATACGCAGTATTTT.

J is TRBJ2-5 and V is TRBV4-2; 10 positions match TRBD1. V shed 1 base, J shed 6 bases, and the junction held 11 bases outside the gene matches. Germline V gives CDR1 LGHNA, CDR2 YNFKEQ. The CDR3 extends over 17 amino acids. The chain's CDR3 is CASSQATGTGEWKTQYF. The CDR3 nucleotides are TGTGCCAGCAGCCAAGCCACCGGGACAGGGGAGTGGAAGACCCAGTACTTC.

The CDR3 DNA reads as TGTGCCAGCAGTTTGGCATATGGCTACACCTTC. Residues: CASSLAYGYTF. The chain uses TRBV7-2 and TRBJ1-2; the D is unclear. The CDR3 covers 11 residues. V lost 6 bases and J lost 5, with 7 bases in between. Germline CDR1 and CDR2: SGHTA and FQGNSA.

The gene calls are TRBV15 and TRBJ2-1, with D possibly matching TRBD2 (6 bases). From germline, CDR1 is LNHNV and CDR2 YYDKDF (reference sequence). The CDR3 contains 13 residues. Deletions cut 4 bases from V and 6 bases from J, with 10 bases between. The CDR3 sequence: CATSTTSPNEQFF. The CDR3 nucleotides read TGTGCCACCAGCACTACTAGCCCCAATGAGCAGTTCTTC.

Notes on this clonotype: A much larger clonotype is one base distant, so this may be a read error. The V gene is TRBV2, the J gene TRBJ1-2, with D maybe TRBD1 (5 bases). From germline, CDR1 is SNHLY and CDR2 FYNNEI. This CDR3 region has 13 residues. V lost 4 bases and J 4 bases, leaving 10 bases between the germline ends. CDR3: CASSVQGAYGYTF. The CDR3 DNA sequence: TGTGCCAGCAGTGTCCAGGGAGCCTATGGCTACACCTTC.

This chain joins TRBV5-1 and TRBJ2-3; TRBD2 matches at 7 bases. The CDR3 has 14 residues. J lost 6 bases, V lost 4 bases, and 8 bases had no gene match. CDR1 SGHRS and CDR2 YFSETQ come from the germline V gene. CDR3 in DNA: TGCGCCAGCAGCGGCGGGGGTCATACGGATACGCAGTATTTT. Encoded protein: CASSGGGHTDTQYF.

The rearrangement uses TRBV19 and TRBJ2-1; possible D gene TRBD2, 6 bases. V lost 5 bases and J 12 bases, leaving 20 bases between the germline ends. CDR1 and CDR2 from the germline V gene are LNHDA and SQIVND (reference sequence). The CDR3 has 14 amino acids. The CDR3 DNA follows: TGTGCCAGTAGTCCCTCTAGCGTCCGAGAGGCGCAGTTCTTC. Translated, it gives CASSPSSVREAQFF. The entire variable domain, with the rest obtained from reference TRBV19 and TRBJ2-1, is as follows: DGGITQSPKYLFRKEGQNVTLSCEQNLNHDAMYWYRQDPGQGLRLIYYSQIVNDFQKGDIAEGYSVSREKKESFPLTVTSAQKNPTAFYLCASSPSSVREAQFFGPGTRLTVL.

J is TRBJ2-5 and V is TRBV11-2; a weak D match, TRBD2 (6 bases). V lost 1 base, J lost 1 base, and 10 bases lay in between. This CDR3 is built from 15 residues. Germline V CDR1 and CDR2: SGHAT, FQNNGV. The CDR3 is CASSLGGIPQETQYF. CDR3 coding DNA: TGTGCCAGCAGCTTAGGCGGGATCCCCCAAGAGACCCAGTACTTC. Looking up the rest from reference TRBV11-2 and TRBJ2-5 gives the full variable domain: EAGVAQSPRYKIIEKRQSVAFWCNPISGHATLYWYQQILGQGPKLLIQFQNNGVVDDSQLPKDRFSAERLKGVDSTLKIQPAKLEDSAVYLCASSLGGIPQETQYFGPGTRLLVL.

This clonotype was seen at least ten times. This rearrangement joins TRBV20-1 to TRBJ2-3, with 9 nucleotides matching TRBD2. The CDR3 contains 16 residues. V lost 0 bases, J lost 2 bases, and 6 bases stayed unmatched. From germline, CDR1 is DFQATT and CDR2 SNEGSKA (reference sequence). In DNA, the CDR3 is TGCAGTGCTAGAGAGCCGACTAGCGGTTTCACAGATACGCAGTATTTT. Translation: CSAREPTSGFTDTQYF.

The chain couples TRBV4-3 to TRBJ2-1; 14 nucleotides agree with TRBD2. This CDR3 has 17 amino acids. Germline-derived CDR1 and CDR2 are LGHNA and YSLEER. After removal of 0 bases from V and 9 bases from J, the junction contained 7 bases not matched to a gene. The CDR3 reads CASSQDRPGLAGAEQFF. Here the CDR3 DNA reads TGCGCCAGCAGCCAAGACCGCCCGGGACTAGCGGGAGCTGAGCAGTTCTTC.

This clonotype was observed at least ten times. V and J are TRBV20-1 and TRBJ2-1, with 7 bases identical to TRBD2. J gave up 14 bases and V 2 bases, and 15 bases lay outside the gene matches. Germline CDR1 and CDR2: DFQATT and SNEGSKA (reference sequence). The CDR3 length is 14 residues. The CDR3 region is CSARTETRGVSKFF. Written as DNA, the CDR3 is TGCAGTGCTAGAACCGAAACCCGGGGGGTATCAAAGTTCTTC.